A single count supports the clone carrying this T cell receptor (beta chain). The data belong to a study of blood T cell repertoires in COVID-19. The repertoire was sequenced with immunoSEQ multiplex PCR; TCRdb's copy has only in-frame clones and lacks some. The sample has a few hundred thousand clones, roughly four fifths seen once. The CDR3 runs to 14 residues. Trimming removed 2 bases from V and 0 bases from J, with 8 bases in between. Germline V CDR1 and CDR2: SGHRS, YFSETQ. This clonotype was obtained from an elderly man with acute or convalescent COVID-19. The material sequenced was peripheral blood. The chain is built from TRBV5-1 and TRBJ1-1; the D gene is possibly TRBD1 (5 bases). CDR3 in DNA: TGCGCCAGCAGCTTTCGACAGATGAACACTGAAGCTTTCTTT. It is translated as CASSFRQMNTEAFF. Looking up the rest from reference TRBV5-1 and TRBJ1-1 gives the full variable domain: KAGVTQTPRYLIKTRGQQVTLSCSPISGHRSVSWYQQTPGQGLQFLFEYFSETQRNKGNFPGRFSGRQFSNSRSEMNVSTLELGDSALYLCASSFRQMNTEAFFGQGTRLTVV.